Listed below are T cell receptor beta chains from one sample, sequenced in a study of shared clonotypes between healthy human individuals. TCRdb's copy holds only in-frame clones and misses some; the assay was immunoSEQ multiplex PCR. Here the sample spans approximately 980,000 clones, approximately 80% being singletons. Sequenced input: memory CD4+ T cells sorted from blood. The receptors here all came from a man aged 18 to 29 in good health. CDR3s include the opening cysteine and the closing phenylalanine or tryptophan. A D gene is named only where the DNA matches it firmly. Rows give clone size only sometimes, using once, few, many, or a class for an expanded clone.

>14|.|TRBD1|TRBV5-6|TRBJ2-3
TGTGCCAGCAGCGCGGGGACAGGGGGTAGGACGCAGTATTTT
CASSAGTGGRTQYF
>16|once|.|TRBV4-1|TRBJ1-3
TGCGCCAGCAGCCAAGAGGACGGATACTCTGGAAACACCATATATTTT
CASSQEDGYSGNTIYF
>16|.|TRBD1|TRBV6-5|TRBJ2-5
TGTGCCAGCAGCTACGGGGGACAGGGGGCGAGAGAGACCCAGTACTTC
CASSYGGQGARETQYF
>15|.|.|TRBV4-3|TRBJ2-7
TGCGCCAGCAGCCAAGTCTCAGGGGCGACCTACGAGCAGTACTTC
CASSQVSGATYEQYF
>13|.|TRBD1|TRBV30|TRBJ1-2
TGTGCCTGGACCACCCCGGACAGGAGATTGTGCACCTTC
CAWTTPDRRLCTF
>14|.|.|TRBV6-1|TRBJ1-6
TGTGCCAGCCAAATAGGGCGGATGAATTCACCCCTCCACTTT
CASQIGRMNSPLHF
>15|.|.|TRBV5-1|TRBJ2-7
TGCGCCAGCAGCTCCACCGGGACGGGGGTCAGGGAGCAGTACTTC
CASSSTGTGVREQYF
>12|.|.|TRBV6-5|TRBJ1-2
TGTGCCAGCAGTTCAGGGCAGAATGGCTACACCTTC
CASSSGQNGYTF
>14|.|TRBD1|TRBV5-1|TRBJ1-4
TGCGCCAGCAGCCCCGGACAGGGGAGGAAAAAACTGTTTTTT
CASSPGQGRKKLFF
>13|.|TRBD1|TRBV19|TRBJ2-2
TGTGCCATTGGACAGGGCTACACCGGGGAGCTGTTTTTT
CAIGQGYTGELFF
>15|.|TRBD2|TRBV6-1|TRBJ2-6
TGTGCCAGCAGACGGGAGGGCCCTGGGGCCAACGTCCTGACTTTC
CASRREGPGANVLTF
>16|.|.|TRBV5-5|TRBJ2-7
TGTGCCAGCAGCTTTGAGGGCAGGGGTGCGTCCTACGAGCAGTACTTC
CASSFEGRGASYEQYF
>13|once|.|TRBV9|TRBJ2-1
TGTGCCAGCAGCGGATTAGTGGGGGTCGGGCAGTTCTTC
CASSGLVGVGQFF
>14|.|TRBD1|TRBV6-5|TRBJ1-2
TGTGCCAGCAGTAACCGGGACAGGGGTGGCGGCTACACCTTC
CASSNRDRGGGYTF
>15|.|TRBD1|TRBV7-9|TRBJ1-4
TGTGCCAGCAGCCGGAGGGGGACAGGGAGGGAAAAACTGTTTTTT
CASSRRGTGREKLFF
>18|.|.|TRBV27|TRBJ1-4
TGTGCCAGCAGTTTTAGACCCCCGGGGCACGGAGCTAATGAAAAACTGTTTTTT
CASSFRPPGHGANEKLFF
>14|.|.|TRBV18|TRBJ2-7
TGTGCCAGCTCCCGGCCTCCGGGGACCTACGAGCAGTACTTC
CASSRPPGTYEQYF